The T cell receptor (beta chain) under discussion was sequenced for a study of blood T cell repertoires in COVID-19. V shed 2 bases and J shed 3 bases, with 10 bases lying between them. The V gene's germline CDR1 is PRHDT and CDR2 FYEKMQ (reference sequence). This CDR3 is built from 14 residues. In the original analysis: The authors estimated nucleated cell counts from reference gene primer amplification. TCRdb's table, derived via immunoSEQ multiplex PCR, lists solely in-frame clones and lacks some. V, J and clone size derive from that table, while D and trimming were established from the DNA sequence. Altogether approximately 250,000 clones are present, 65% to 90% being singletons, with the ten largest covering 9.1%. Clinical history reported by participants formed the basis on which cohorts were assigned.

The receptor was isolated from a woman aged 45-59 years with acute COVID-19. Sequencing was performed on PBMCs or T cells enriched from blood (not recorded which). This sequence joins TRBV13 and TRBJ1-2; D unclear. The DNA of the CDR3 is TGTGCCAGCAGCTTAAACGGGTCCGACTATGGCTACACCTTC. It codes for CASSLNGSDYGYTF.